This is a list of T cell receptor beta chains from one sample in a study of T cell repertoires in cytomegalovirus infection. TCRdb analysed the reads with MiXCR anew, one entry per CDR3 protein. The top ten hold around 4.5% of the sample, which has some 320,000 distinct CDR3 sequences, 8% to 9.5% seen once. The sequenced material came from PBMCs. The receptors come from a human donor in good health (CMV status not recorded). Some clones in this sample may be carry-over from other donors' samples. Both conserved end residues are trimmed from each CDR3. The order of the fields is J gene, D gene, V gene, CDR3 protein. A D gene is named only where the DNA matches it firmly.

j_gene: TRBJ2-2
d_gene: TRBD1
v_gene: TRBV2
CDR3aa: ASSVVQGANTGELF

j_gene: TRBJ2-3
d_gene: .
v_gene: TRBV24-1
CDR3aa: ATSDRQSTDTQY

j_gene: TRBJ2-3
d_gene: .
v_gene: TRBV10-2
CDR3aa: ASSESGVSTDTQY

j_gene: TRBJ2-1
d_gene: TRBD2
v_gene: TRBV7-8
CDR3aa: ASSRGLAVDNEQF

j_gene: TRBJ2-7
d_gene: .
v_gene: TRBV4-2
CDR3aa: ASSQELGGPSYEQY

j_gene: TRBJ2-1
d_gene: TRBD2
v_gene: TRBV7-2
CDR3aa: ASSLEGLAGEEQF

j_gene: TRBJ1-3
d_gene: .
v_gene: TRBV7-2
CDR3aa: ASSAGTGSGNTIY

j_gene: TRBJ2-1
d_gene: TRBD2
v_gene: TRBV12-3/TRBV12-4
CDR3aa: ASSLIAGGPWNEQF

j_gene: TRBJ1-3
d_gene: .
v_gene: TRBV7-2
CDR3aa: ASSSHANGNTIY

j_gene: TRBJ2-1
d_gene: TRBD2
v_gene: TRBV24-1
CDR3aa: ATSGQGLPREGYNEQI

j_gene: TRBJ1-1
d_gene: .
v_gene: TRBV7-2
CDR3aa: ASRPAGGTEAF

j_gene: TRBJ2-2
d_gene: TRBD1
v_gene: TRBV6-6
CDR3aa: ASSQTGTAKTGELF

j_gene: TRBJ2-3
d_gene: TRBD2
v_gene: TRBV2
CDR3aa: ASSLPGLASTDTQY

j_gene: TRBJ1-1
d_gene: TRBD1
v_gene: TRBV7-2
CDR3aa: ASSPRTGSNTEAF